One and the same sample provided the 19 T cell receptor beta chains below, sequenced in a study of tumor-infiltrating lymphocytes in primary liver carcinoma. The researchers obtained blood RNA from unsorted whole blood and also extracted germline DNA. The input was around 500 ng total RNA; TCR beta cDNA was made from it with a constant-region primer. Generation of the TCR beta libraries relied on three nested multiplex PCR rounds using slightly modified ARM-PCR. The first two PCR rounds used TRBV1-TRBV30 forward primers with a C-beta reverse primer, about 10 cycles each. Via MiXCR, TCRdb re-called the multiplex PCR reads, giving one row per CDR3 protein. The sample lists hundreds of thousands of distinct CDR3 sequences; almost 60% were seen once. Material for sequencing was peripheral blood. Every receptor here comes from a woman aged 25 to 39 with primary liver carcinoma and hepatitis B virus infection.

The chain uses TRBV10-3 and TRBJ2-7, with 7 bases aligning to TRBD2. The CDR3 extends over 15 amino acids. CDR1 ENHRY and CDR2 SYGVKD come from the germline V gene. V lost 0 bases, J lost 8 bases, and 10 bases stayed unmatched. The CDR3 nucleotides read TGTGCCATCAGTGAGTCGGAAGCGGGAAGGTACAAGCAGTACTTC. Amino acids: CAISESEAGRYKQYF.

The chain links TRBV29-1 to TRBJ1-5; the D is unclear. The CDR3 runs 12 residues. The germline V and J ends were trimmed by 7 bases and 0 bases, with 7 bases remaining between them. Germline loops: CDR1 SQVTM, CDR2 ANQGSEA. This CDR3 is CSGADSNQPQHF. CDR3 in DNA: TGCAGCGGGGCGGATAGCAATCAGCCCCAGCATTTT.

A remark on this clonotype: A much bigger clone sits one base away, suggesting this may be a read error. This chain connects TRBV28 to TRBJ2-1, with 7 bases identical to TRBD2. Germline V lookup: CDR1 MDHEN, CDR2 SYDVKM. This CDR3 contains 14 residues. DNA for the CDR3: TGTGGCAGCAGTGTGGGACTAAGGTACAATGAGCAGTTCTTC. Encoded protein: CGSSVGLRYNEQFF.

Comments on this clonotype: Relative to the germline gene, one junction end is altered; a read error may explain this. The CDR3 loop reads CASSRTGTNSPPHF. The CDR3 bases are TGTGCCAGCAGTCGAACAGGGACGAATTCACCCCCCCACTTT. The chain carries TRBV28 and TRBJ1-6; possibly TRBD1 for D (6 bases). Germline V gene lookup returns CDR1 MDHEN and CDR2 SYDVKM. The CDR3 length is 14 residues.

This clonotype was picked up a small number of times. The chain couples TRBV6-5 to TRBJ2-5, with 7 bases lining up with TRBD1. V shed 6 bases and J 4 bases; nucleotides not matched to a gene: 5. There are 13 residues in the CDR3. The germline V gene has CDR1 MNHEY and CDR2 SVGAGI. The DNA of the CDR3 is TGTGCCAGCAGCAACAGGGGTCGAGAGACCCAGTACTTC. As protein: CASSNRGRETQYF.

Worth noting for this clonotype: Sequence at one end of the junction differs from germline and may be a read error. The V gene is TRBV11-2, the J gene TRBJ1-1; D is undetermined. Per germline, CDR1 SGHAT and CDR2 FQNNGV. This CDR3 spans 16 amino acids. CDR3 DNA sequence: TGTGCCAACAGCTTAGGGAGGTACGAAAGAGGCACTAAGGCTTTCTTT. Protein product: CANSLGRYERGTKAFF.

Comments on this clonotype: Here the CDR3 omits its conserved ending phenylalanine or tryptophan, so a read error is the likely source. No DNA is shown, since the ends of the CDR3 on it are uncertain; the CDR3 is the one TCRdb lists. The chain has TRBV11-2 and TRBJ2-1. The CDR3 spans 13 residues, counting both ends. The germline CDR1 and CDR2 sequences are SGHAT and FQNNGV. The CDR3: CASSLRVGNEQLI.

With respect to this clonotype: The junction does not match germline at one end; this may be a read error. In DNA, the CDR3 is TGTGCCAGCAGCTCTGGATGGGCCGGGGAAGGAACTGAAACTTTCTTT. This encodes CASSSGWAGEGTETFF. The chain is built from TRBV6-5 and TRBJ1-1; D unresolved. Germline values: CDR1 MNHEY, CDR2 SVGAGI. The CDR3 has 16 amino acids.

A remark on this clonotype: A clone one base away is much larger, so this may be a read error. The rearrangement links TRBV10-3 to TRBJ2-7, with D possibly TRBD2 on 7 matching bases. CDR1 ENHRY and CDR2 SYGVKD come from the germline V gene. Trimming took off 10 bases at V and 5 bases at J, with 21 bases between the two ends. CDR3 length equals 14 residues. CDR3 bases: TGTGCCACCGGAGGGGGGGCAGGGTCTCACGAGCAGTACTTC. This encodes CATGGGAGSHEQYF.

In regard to this clonotype: A much more abundant neighbour one base away suggests this may be a read error. This chain joins TRBV11-2 and TRBJ2-1, with 8 positions matching TRBD2. The germline CDR1 and CDR2 sequences are SGHAT and FQNNGV. Losses at the gene ends were 1 base for V and 4 bases for J; bases not matched to a gene: 18. The CDR3 consists of 20 residues. CDR3 amino acids: CASSLAKREIGGGLYNEQFF. CDR3 DNA sequence: TGTGCCAGCAGCTTAGCTAAGCGGGAGATTGGGGGGGGGTTGTACAATGAGCAGTTCTTC.

Note on this clonotype: This may come from a read error, since a much larger clone is one base off. The gene calls are TRBV4-1 and TRBJ2-2; TRBD1 matches 10 bases. Germline V CDR1 and CDR2: MGHRA, YSYEKL. The CDR3 is made up of 16 amino acids. Trimming at V came to 4 bases and at J to 7 bases, leaving 9 bases not matched to a gene. The CDR3 loop reads CASSLRGTGDIGELFF. The CDR3 coding sequence is TGCGCCAGCAGCCTCCGGGGGACAGGGGACATCGGGGAGCTGTTTTTT.

A remark on this clonotype: Given a much more abundant clone one base away, this may be a read error. The chain joins TRBV12-3 or TRBV12-4 to TRBJ2-7, with D maybe TRBD2 (6 bases). With 6 bases removed from V and 3 bases from J, the gap between germline ends came to 15 bases. This CDR3 region has 14 residues. The chain's CDR3 is CASSQRGRHYEQYF. The CDR3 DNA reads TGTGCCAGCAGCCAACGGGGGAGACACTACGAGCAGTACTTC.

This clonotype was observed a few times. The chain links TRBV6-2 or TRBV6-3 to TRBJ2-6, with 7 nucleotides matching TRBD2. Germline loops: CDR1 MNHEY, CDR2 SVGEGT. This CDR3 contains 16 residues. With 2 bases clipped from V and 0 bases from J, the junction kept 1 base outside the gene matches. CDR3 protein: CASSYGGDSGANVLTF. DNA of the CDR3: TGTGCCAGCAGTTACGGGGGGGACTCTGGGGCCAACGTCCTGACTTTC.

This clonotype turned up a few times. V is TRBV20-1 and J is TRBJ2-7, with D maybe TRBD1 (6 bases). The CDR3 is 14 residues long. With 4 bases removed from V and 4 bases from J, the gap between germline ends came to 17 bases. CDR1 and CDR2 from the germline V gene are DFQATT and SNEGSKA (reference sequence). The DNA for the CDR3 is TGCAGTGCTAAACTTCCGGGACACATTTACGAGCAGTACTTC. This sequence encodes CSAKLPGHIYEQYF.

This clonotype appeared many times. The junction departs from the called germline gene at one end, perhaps through a read error. The CDR3 loop is CASSLGGQPQHF. The CDR3 DNA reads as TGTGCCAGCAGCTTAGGAGGCCAGCCCCAGCATTTT. The gene calls are TRBV12-3 or TRBV12-4 and TRBJ1-5; no firm D call. The CDR3 has 12 amino acids.

Remarks on this clonotype: A much larger clone is a single base away; this may be a read error. The V call is TRBV12-3 or TRBV12-4, the J call TRBJ2-7; D assignment may be TRBD1 or TRBD2 (5 bases each). The length of the CDR3 is 15 residues. The CDR3 bases are TGTGCCAGCGGTTTGGCCGGGGCCGCACGAAGCGAGCAGTACTTC. Protein product: CASGLAGAARSEQYF.

V gene TRBV7-9 combines with J gene TRBJ2-1; 9 bases align to TRBD2. Germline loops: CDR1 SEHNR, CDR2 FQNEAQ (reference sequence). The CDR3 is made up of 15 amino acids. V lost 6 bases and J lost 5; bases outside the gene matches: 8. CDR3 DNA: TGTGCCAGCAGTATTAGCGGGAGAATCGACAATGAGCAGTTCTTC. Protein: CASSISGRIDNEQFF.

The table lists this clonotype with many counts. The chain uses TRBV4-2 and TRBJ1-5; D is perhaps TRBD1 (5 bases). The CDR3 totals 15 residues. Germline V gene lookup returns CDR1 LGHNA and CDR2 YNFKEQ. V was cut by 3 bases and J by 6 bases, with 15 bases left in between. CDR3 loop: CASSHTPGRGQPQHF. Here the CDR3 DNA reads TGTGCCAGCAGCCATACCCCAGGGCGAGGTCAGCCCCAGCATTTT.

As for this clonotype: A much larger clone differs by one base, so this may be a read error. This chain uses TRBV6-2 or TRBV6-3 with TRBJ2-4; D remains ambiguous. From germline, CDR1 is MNHEY and CDR2 SVGEGT. The CDR3 totals 14 residues. The V end lost 8 bases, the J end lost 6 bases, and 17 bases lay between the germline ends. CDR3 DNA sequence: TGTGCCAGCGGGGTTAGTTCGGAAGGAAACATTCAGTACTTC. Amino acid sequence: CASGVSSEGNIQYF.